The 13 T cell receptor beta chains below all came from one sample that was sequenced in a study of blood T cell dynamics during melanoma immunotherapy. Time point: week 3, after first cycle of checkpoint inhibitor. The assay was immunoSEQ multiplex PCR, and TCRdb's table has in-frame clones only and misses some. The sample shows some 5,600 clones, 80% of them seen only once. This specimen was blood, taken from a patient treated with checkpoint blockade. These receptor sequences come from a human donor with melanoma.

The chain links TRBV10-1 to TRBJ2-1; D is undetermined. Germline values: CDR1 WNHNN, CDR2 SYGVQD (reference sequence). The CDR3 runs to 14 residues. V shed 0 bases and J shed 10 bases, with 13 bases lying between them. The CDR3 region is CASSESGPPLEQFF. As DNA, the CDR3 is TGCGCCAGCAGTGAGTCGGGCCCACCCCTGGAGCAGTTCTTC.

This chain links TRBV18 with TRBJ1-1; TRBD1 might be the D (6 bases). Germline V CDR1 and CDR2: KGHSH, LQKENI. The CDR3 sequence is 15 residues long. V was clipped by 3 bases and J by 1 base, with 12 bases between them. CDR3 in amino acids: CASSPIQGWNTEAFF. The CDR3, as DNA: TGTGCCAGCTCACCCATACAGGGCTGGAACACTGAAGCTTTCTTT.

The genes are TRBV19 and TRBJ1-1; D gene unclear. The germline gives CDR1 LNHDA, CDR2 SQIVND (reference sequence). Trimming removed 1 base at V and 1 base at J, with 7 bases between. The length of the CDR3 is 14 residues. CDR3 coding DNA: TGTGCCAGTAGTATAGCAGAAGCGAACACTGAAGCTTTCTTT. Translation: CASSIAEANTEAFF.

This clone was counted once. The chain recombines TRBV5-1 with TRBJ2-1; 11 bases align to TRBD1. Germline CDR1 is SGHRS and CDR2 is YFSETQ. J was trimmed by 4 bases and V by 7 bases; bases with no gene match: 7. The CDR3 has 15 residues. CDR3 nucleotides: TGCGCCAGCCTTACCGGGACAGGGGGTTACAATGAGCAGTTCTTC. Its protein is CASLTGTGGYNEQFF.

This chain links TRBV7-9 with TRBJ1-5; D might be TRBD1 (5 bases). V dropped 5 bases and J dropped 2 bases, with 10 bases sitting between them. CDR1 and CDR2 from the germline V gene are SEHNR and FQNEAQ (reference sequence). There are 14 residues in the CDR3. The CDR3 DNA follows: TGTGCCAGCAGCCTGGTGGGGGGCAATCAGCCCCAGCATTTT. Encoded protein: CASSLVGGNQPQHF.

This chain connects TRBV7-3 to TRBJ2-7, with D maybe TRBD2 (5 bases). From germline, CDR1 is SGHTA and CDR2 FQGTGA. Trimming pared 6 bases from V and 2 bases from J, leaving 14 bases between. This CDR3 comprises 14 residues. In DNA form, the CDR3 reads TGTGCCAGCAGTCTTCGGGGAGATGCCTACGAGCAGTACTTC. Translation: CASSLRGDAYEQYF.

The V and J genes are TRBV20-1 and TRBJ1-1; D gene unclear. V was clipped by 6 bases and J by 11 bases, with 7 bases between them. The CDR3 spans 8 residues. Germline lookup yields CDR1 DFQATT and CDR2 SNEGSKA (reference sequence). The CDR3 sequence: CSAPPAFF. The CDR3 DNA sequence: TGCAGTGCCCCCCCGGCTTTCTTT.

The chain uses TRBV7-9 and TRBJ2-7; unclear D gene. Trimming took off 5 bases at V and 4 bases at J, with 15 bases between the two ends. Germline V gives CDR1 SEHNR, CDR2 FQNEAQ (reference sequence). This CDR3 has 14 amino acids. The CDR3 reads CASSHKVNEYEQYF. Here the CDR3 DNA reads TGTGCCAGCAGCCACAAGGTTAACGAGTACGAGCAGTACTTC.

The V call is TRBV5-4, the J call TRBJ2-4; D possibly corresponds to TRBD2 (5 bases). From germline, CDR1 is SGHNT and CDR2 YYREEE (reference sequence). The length of the CDR3 is 13 residues. Between the trimmed V and J ends, which lost 2 bases and 6 bases, there was a span of 9 bases. The CDR3 nucleotides are TGTGCCAGCAGCTTAGGCGCGGGAAACATTCAGTACTTC. Translating it yields CASSLGAGNIQYF.

The chain couples TRBV7-3 to TRBJ2-3; 10 nucleotides agree with TRBD2. The CDR3 is 17 amino acids. Trimming removed 0 bases from V and 3 bases from J; junction bases left unmatched: 6. In germline, CDR1 is SGHTA, CDR2 FQGTGA. CDR3 protein: CASSLTAASGRTDTQYF. CDR3 DNA sequence: TGTGCCAGCAGCTTAACTGCTGCTAGCGGGAGAACAGATACGCAGTATTTT.

The chain links TRBV7-3 to TRBJ2-3, with D possibly matching TRBD1 (6 bases). V lost 3 bases and J lost 1, with 11 bases in between. The CDR3 runs 15 residues. Germline CDR1 reads SGHTA; CDR2 reads FQGTGA. In DNA form, the CDR3 reads TGTGCCAGCAGCTTCTCAGGGGCGCGCACAGATACGCAGTATTTT. Encoded protein: CASSFSGARTDTQYF.

This sequence joins TRBV27 and TRBJ2-6; 9 nucleotides align to TRBD1. This CDR3 region has 17 residues. CDR1 MNHEY and CDR2 SMNVEV come from the germline V gene (reference sequence). The V gene end was trimmed by 4 bases and the J gene end by 0 bases; junction bases not matched to a gene: 4. CDR3: CASSSDRGYSGANVLTF. CDR3 DNA: TGTGCCAGCAGTTCGGACAGGGGCTACTCTGGGGCCAACGTCCTGACTTTC.

The chain employs TRBV4-1 and TRBJ2-5; 8 nucleotides match TRBD2. The CDR3 runs 17 residues. V shed 1 base, J shed 2 bases, and the junction held 9 bases outside the gene matches. Germline CDR1 is MGHRA and CDR2 is YSYEKL. CDR3 in amino acids: CASSQGRAGGVQETQYF. The CDR3 region has the DNA TGCGCCAGCAGCCAAGGGCGGGCGGGAGGCGTACAAGAGACCCAGTACTTC.